The 25 T cell receptor beta chains below come from one sample, sequenced in a study of breast tumors, draining lymph nodes, adjacent tissues. TCRdb reprocessed the multiplex PCR reads with MiXCR, giving one entry per CDR3 protein. In the table there are about 47,000 distinct CDR3 sequences, more than 20% of which are singletons. Material for sequencing was breast tumor tissue. Every receptor here comes from a female donor with breast cancer. Some clones in this sample may be carry-over from other donors' samples.

This clonotype was observed at least ten times. The genes are TRBV4-1 and TRBJ2-5, with 13 bases lining up with TRBD2. With 5 bases clipped from V and 5 bases from J, the junction kept 8 bases outside the gene matches. CDR3 size: 16 residues. The germline V gene encodes CDR1 MGHRA and CDR2 YSYEKL. The CDR3 loop reads CASSTPGLAGSETQYF. CDR3 DNA: TGCGCCAGCAGCACTCCGGGACTAGCGGGGAGCGAGACCCAGTACTTC.

In its sample, this clonotype was seen many times. The chain links TRBV10-3 to TRBJ1-2; D uncertain. V shed 2 bases and J shed 4 bases, with 11 bases lying between them. CDR3 size: 14 residues. The germline CDR1 and CDR2 sequences are ENHRY and SYGVKD. CDR3: CAISETAALYGYTF. The DNA of the CDR3 is TGTGCCATCAGTGAGACAGCCGCCCTCTATGGCTACACCTTC.

The sample holds many counts of this clonotype. This sequence joins TRBV20-1 and TRBJ2-7; D assignment may be TRBD1 or TRBD2 (5 bases each). The V end lost 5 bases, the J end lost 1 base, and 12 bases lay between the germline ends. CDR1 is DFQATT, CDR2 SNEGSKA, per germline (reference sequence). This CDR3 has 13 amino acids. CDR3 in DNA: TGCAGTGCTTCTCCGGGACCATCCTACGAGCAGTACTTC. Protein sequence: CSASPGPSYEQYF.

Remarks on this clonotype: This clone may be a read error of a much larger clone one base away. The chain uses TRBV19 and TRBJ2-3; a possible D gene is TRBD1 (6 bases). This CDR3 is built from 14 residues. CDR1 and CDR2 from the germline V gene are LNHDA and SQIVND (reference sequence). In DNA, the CDR3 is TGTGCCAGTAGTACCCAGGGGTTCAAGGATACGCGGTATTTT. The encoded protein is CASSTQGFKDTRYF.

This chain uses TRBV12-3 or TRBV12-4 with TRBJ1-4; TRBD1 agrees at 10 bases. The CDR3 has 15 residues. The trim removed 6 bases at V and 3 bases at J, leaving 4 bases unmatched. This chain's CDR3 is CASRSGQGANEKLFF. The CDR3 DNA is TGTGCCAGCAGGTCCGGACAGGGGGCTAATGAAAAACTGTTTTTT.

This clonotype was counted ten times or more. V usage is TRBV10-3 and J usage is TRBJ1-4; D is unclear. This CDR3 spans 13 amino acids. V was trimmed by 10 bases and J by 7 bases, leaving 16 bases between them. Germline V lookup: CDR1 ENHRY, CDR2 SYGVKD. The CDR3 bases are TGTGCCAGCTGGACTGGATCTGGTGAAAAACTGTTTTTT. It specifies CASWTGSGEKLFF.

This clonotype has ten or more counts. V and J are TRBV27 and TRBJ1-2, with D perhaps matching TRBD1 (5 bases). Trimming shortened V by 7 bases and J by 8 bases, and 20 bases separated the two germline ends. The CDR3 runs to 14 residues. In germline, CDR1 is MNHEY, CDR2 SMNVEV (reference sequence). The DNA of the CDR3 is TGTGCCAGCAAGGGGCTCACCTCAGGGAACGGCTACACCTTC. Translation gives CASKGLTSGNGYTF.

This clonotype was detected a few times. The chain combines TRBV2 with TRBJ2-4; tentatively, D is TRBD2 (6 bases). This CDR3 region has 12 residues. Germline V gene lookup returns CDR1 SNHLY and CDR2 FYNNEI. The V end was cut by 5 bases, the J end by 15 bases, with 17 bases between. The DNA for the CDR3 is TGTGCCAGCAGTTACAAAGGGGACGGGGGGTACTTC. Protein product: CASSYKGDGGYF.

Many counts were recorded for this clonotype. The chain combines TRBV18 with TRBJ2-7; a weak D match, TRBD2 (5 bases). Germline-derived CDR1 and CDR2 are KGHSH and LQKENI. The V and J ends lost 4 bases and 5 bases respectively, with 12 bases between them. The CDR3 has 13 amino acids. CDR3 region: CASSLNPGDEQYF. DNA of the CDR3: TGTGCCAGCTCACTGAACCCCGGGGACGAGCAGTACTTC.

This clonotype was observed at least ten times. The chain recombines TRBV29-1 with TRBJ1-2; tentative D call: TRBD1 (6 bases). Deletions cut 0 bases from V and 6 bases from J, with 17 bases between. CDR3 length: 15 amino acids. CDR1 and CDR2 (germline): SQVTM, ANQGSEA. The CDR3 DNA sequence: TGCAGCGTTGAAGATTTAGGGGGGCAGACGGATGGCTACACCTTC. Amino acid sequence: CSVEDLGGQTDGYTF.

In its sample, this clonotype was seen many times. The chain employs TRBV10-1 and TRBJ2-7; TRBD2 agrees at 8 bases. V trimming: 2 bases; J trimming: 13 bases; junction bases outside the gene matches: 1. Germline loops: CDR1 WNHNN, CDR2 SYGVQD (reference sequence). The CDR3 runs to 10 residues. The CDR3 DNA is TGCGCCAGCAGTGAGACTAGCGGTTACTTC. This translates into CASSETSGYF.

This clonotype was counted at least ten times. The chain couples TRBV30 to TRBJ2-2; 7 bases map to TRBD1. In germline, CDR1 is GTSNPN, CDR2 SVGIG (reference sequence). CDR3 length: 13 amino acids. With V trimmed by 2 bases and J by 7 bases, 4 bases remained unmatched. CDR3 DNA: TGTGCCTGGAGTAGAGGGGGCGGCGGGGAGCTGTTTTTT. Amino acid sequence: CAWSRGGGGELFF.

This chain uses TRBV5-6 with TRBJ2-5; 16 bases are a match to TRBD2. The CDR3 loop spans 19 amino acids. The V and J ends lost 1 base and 0 bases, in that order; junction bases with no gene match: 6. CDR1 is SGHDT and CDR2 is YYEEEE in the germline V gene. CDR3 DNA: TGTGCCAGCAGCTTGTGGGGACTAGCGGGGGGGCCTGACCAAGAGACCCAGTACTTC. This sequence encodes CASSLWGLAGGPDQETQYF.

To note about this clonotype: The junction does not match germline at one end; this may be a read error. The V call is TRBV20-1, the J call TRBJ1-2; D is uncertain. The CDR3 runs to 12 residues. Germline V lookup: CDR1 DFQATT, CDR2 SNEGSKA (reference sequence). The CDR3 DNA reads as TGCAGTGCTAGACGGGGATCCTATGGCTACACCTTT. Translation: CSARRGSYGYTF.

This clonotype was observed at least ten times. This chain uses TRBV27 with TRBJ1-6, with D maybe TRBD1 (5 bases). The CDR3 loop spans 15 amino acids. The V end was cut by 4 bases, the J end by 7 bases, with 14 bases between. Germline CDR1 is MNHEY and CDR2 is SMNVEV (reference sequence). In nucleotides, the CDR3 is TGTGCCAGCAGTTCTACCGGGACGGCCAATTCACCCCTCCACTTT. It translates to CASSSTGTANSPLHF.

There are many counts of this clonotype. CDR3: CSAADQNTGELFF. The CDR3 coding sequence is TGCAGCGCTGCTGACCAGAACACCGGGGAGCTGTTTTTT. This chain links TRBV29-1 with TRBJ2-2, with no clear D. Looked up from germline, CDR1 is SQVTM and CDR2 is ANQGSEA. With 7 bases removed from V and 1 base from J, the gap between germline ends came to 10 bases. The CDR3 length is 13 residues.

This clonotype was found many times. The rearrangement joins TRBV3-1 to TRBJ2-1; D is uncertain. CDR1 and CDR2 (germline): LGHDT, YNNKEL (reference sequence). The CDR3 totals 11 residues. Trimming removed 4 bases at V and 8 bases at J, with 6 bases between. In nucleotides, the CDR3 is TGTGCCAGCAGCCGGGCGGATGAGCAGTTCTTC. It specifies CASSRADEQFF.

At least ten counts were recorded for this clonotype. In DNA, the CDR3 is TGTGCCAGCAGCCCAGGGGTGCGAAACACCATATATTTT. Protein product: CASSPGVRNTIYF. The J gene is TRBJ1-3, the V gene TRBV2; D is possibly TRBD1 (6 bases). This CDR3 has 13 residues. CDR1 and CDR2 (germline): SNHLY, FYNNEI. Trimming shortened V by 6 bases and J by 5 bases, and 11 bases separated the two germline ends.

Points on this clonotype: This sequence may be a read error, since a much larger clone differs from it by one base. The gene calls are TRBV3-1 and TRBJ2-2; TRBD2 agrees at 8 bases. Germline trimming cut 0 bases from V and 4 bases from J; bases unmatched to any gene: 1. Per the germline V gene, CDR1 is LGHDT and CDR2 is YNNKEL (reference sequence). This CDR3 is 15 amino acids long. In DNA, the CDR3 is TGTGCCAGCAGCCAAGAAAGCGGGGGCACCGGGGAGCTGTTTTTT. This translates into CASSQESGGTGELFF.

Ten or more counts support this clonotype. The J gene is TRBJ1-5, the V gene TRBV28; D ambiguous. V gave up 6 bases and J gave up 5 bases, with 17 bases separating them. The CDR3 is 15 amino acids. The germline V gene has CDR1 MDHEN and CDR2 SYDVKM. CDR3 loop: CASRNRGERDQPQHF. CDR3 nucleotide sequence: TGTGCCAGCAGAAATCGTGGGGAGCGAGATCAGCCCCAGCATTTT.

Many counts were recorded for this clonotype. The chain employs TRBV20-1 and TRBJ2-5; no clear D. CDR1 and CDR2 from the germline V gene are DFQATT and SNEGSKA (reference sequence). The V end lost 6 bases, the J end lost 0 bases, and 11 bases lay between the germline ends. The CDR3 extends over 13 amino acids. The CDR3 DNA is TGCAGTGCCTTCAGATGGTACCAAGAGACCCAGTACTTC. Encoded protein: CSAFRWYQETQYF.

This chain uses TRBV24-1 with TRBJ1-2; D not certain. Trimming pared 9 bases from V and 9 bases from J, leaving 7 bases between. Germline lookup yields CDR1 KGHDR and CDR2 SFDVKD. This CDR3 has 9 residues. In nucleotides, the CDR3 is TGTGCCACCTTAGGAAGCTACACCTTC. Its protein product is CATLGSYTF.

The table lists this clonotype with a few counts. CDR3 region: CASSFRDRSNEQFF. DNA of the CDR3: TGTGCCAGCAGTTTTCGGGACAGGAGCAATGAGCAGTTCTTC. The V gene is TRBV28, the J gene TRBJ2-1; 8 bases fit TRBD1. With V trimmed by 3 bases and J by 6 bases, 4 bases remained unmatched. There are 14 residues in the CDR3. CDR1 MDHEN and CDR2 SYDVKM come from the germline V gene.

As to this clonotype: The CDR3 does not end in the conserved phenylalanine or tryptophan, so this is likely a read error. Written as DNA, the CDR3 is TGTGCCAGCAGCTTAGAGGGGGCAAGCTCCTATAATTCCCCCCTCCACTCT. It yields the protein CASSLEGASSYNSPLHS. The chain uses TRBV7-9 and TRBJ1-6, with 7 nucleotides matching TRBD1. This CDR3 comprises 17 residues. The germline V gene has CDR1 SEHNR and CDR2 FQNEAQ (reference sequence).

Remarks on this clonotype: Just one base apart from a much larger clone, this may be a read error. The chain carries TRBV28 and TRBJ2-7; D is unresolved. The CDR3 length is 14 residues. The V end lost 2 bases, the J end lost 4 bases, and 12 bases lay between the germline ends. Germline CDR1 is MDHEN and CDR2 is SYDVKM. CDR3 loop: CASSLGDGVYEQYF. Here the CDR3 DNA reads TGTGCCAGCAGTTTAGGGGATGGTGTTTACGAGCAGTACTTC.